This TCR beta chain was recovered during a study of cytomegalovirus exposure and HLA in healthy donors. Note on this clone: Its target is unknown.

Despite likely unrecorded immune exposures, the donors were nominally healthy at the time of sampling. The PCR contained 60 Vbeta and 13 Jbeta primers. Clones were read by immunoSEQ multiplex PCR, and TCRdb kept only the in-frame ones, dropping some. The profile shows approximately 170,000 clones, roughly four fifths of them singletons. Overall study findings and caveats: Investigators reported 150 to 200 TCR beta chains as tied to cytomegalovirus. HLA-A and HLA-B allele assignments for most subjects were reportedly predicted accurately using TCR beta sequences. Solely CMV serostatus was available to characterize immune exposure.

CDR3 length: 14 amino acids. The V and J ends lost 4 bases and 5 bases, in that order; junction bases with no gene match: 5. Germline V gives CDR1 SGHVS, CDR2 FQNEAQ. The rearrangement uses TRBV7-8 and TRBJ1-5; 7 nucleotides line up with TRBD1. The TCR originated in a man aged 40-49 years in good health and CMV-seronegative. The sample comprised PBMCs. The CDR3 DNA is TGTGCCAGCAGCTGGACAGGATTTCATCAGCCCCAGCATTTT. It encodes CASSWTGFHQPQHF.